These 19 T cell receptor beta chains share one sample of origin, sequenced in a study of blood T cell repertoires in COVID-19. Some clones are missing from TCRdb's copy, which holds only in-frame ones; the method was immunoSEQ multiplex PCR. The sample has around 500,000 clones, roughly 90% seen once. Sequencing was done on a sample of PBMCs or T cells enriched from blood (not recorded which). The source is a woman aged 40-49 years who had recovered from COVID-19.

The CDR3 coding sequence is TGTGCCAGCAGCTTAGCGCGGGCGTCGAACACCGGGGAGCTGTTTTTT. Translating it yields CASSLARASNTGELFF. V gene TRBV7-2 combines with J gene TRBJ2-2; D may be TRBD2 (5 bases). There are 16 residues in the CDR3. With 0 bases removed from V and 0 bases from J, the gap between germline ends came to 8 bases. Germline V gene lookup returns CDR1 SGHTA and CDR2 FQGNSA.

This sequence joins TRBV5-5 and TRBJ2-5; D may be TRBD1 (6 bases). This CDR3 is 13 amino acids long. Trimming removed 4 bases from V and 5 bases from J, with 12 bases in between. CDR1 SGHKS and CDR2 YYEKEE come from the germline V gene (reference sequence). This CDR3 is CASSRGQWETQYF. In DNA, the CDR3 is TGTGCCAGCAGCCGAGGACAGTGGGAGACCCAGTACTTC.

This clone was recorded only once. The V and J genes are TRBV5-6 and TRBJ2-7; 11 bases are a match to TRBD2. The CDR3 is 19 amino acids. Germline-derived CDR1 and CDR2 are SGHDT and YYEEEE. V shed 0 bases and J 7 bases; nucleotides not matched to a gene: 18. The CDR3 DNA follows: TGTGCCAGCAGCTTGGTGGTGACAGGGGGTACTAGCGGGAGCCTAGAGCAGTACTTC. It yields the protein CASSLVVTGGTSGSLEQYF.

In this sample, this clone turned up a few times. The CDR3 protein is CASSVAGGSSPLHF. CDR3 DNA: TGTGCCAGCAGCGTAGCCGGGGGAAGTTCACCCCTCCACTTT. The V gene is TRBV9, the J gene TRBJ1-6; TRBD1 might be the D (5 bases). Trimming pared 0 bases from V and 9 bases from J, leaving 10 bases between. Germline V CDR1 and CDR2: SGDLS, YYNGEE. This CDR3 has 14 amino acids.

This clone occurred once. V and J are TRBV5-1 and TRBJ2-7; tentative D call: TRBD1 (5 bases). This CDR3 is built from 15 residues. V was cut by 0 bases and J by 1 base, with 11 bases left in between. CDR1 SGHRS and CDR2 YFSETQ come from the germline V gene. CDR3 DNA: TGCGCCAGCAGCTTGGGGGCAGGGCTTTCCTACGAGCAGTACTTC. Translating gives CASSLGAGLSYEQYF. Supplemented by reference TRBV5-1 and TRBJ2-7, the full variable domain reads KAGVTQTPRYLIKTRGQQVTLSCSPISGHRSVSWYQQTPGQGLQFLFEYFSETQRNKGNFPGRFSGRQFSNSRSEMNVSTLELGDSALYLCASSLGAGLSYEQYFGPGTRLTVT.

The CDR3 reads CASSSPTSGHQETQYF. CDR3 nucleotides: TGTGCCAGCAGCTCGCCGACTAGCGGGCACCAAGAGACCCAGTACTTC. The V gene is TRBV7-9, the J gene TRBJ2-5; 10 bases line up with TRBD2. The CDR3 runs to 16 residues. V shed 4 bases, J shed 0 bases, and the junction held 5 bases outside the gene matches. Germline-derived CDR1 and CDR2 are SEHNR and FQNEAQ (reference sequence).

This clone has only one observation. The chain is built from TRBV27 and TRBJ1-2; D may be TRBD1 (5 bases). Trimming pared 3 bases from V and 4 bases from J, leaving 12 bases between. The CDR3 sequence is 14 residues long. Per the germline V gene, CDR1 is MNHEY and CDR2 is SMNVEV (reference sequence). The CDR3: CASSFTQGGYGYTF. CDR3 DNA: TGTGCCAGCAGTTTTACGCAGGGTGGCTATGGCTACACCTTC.

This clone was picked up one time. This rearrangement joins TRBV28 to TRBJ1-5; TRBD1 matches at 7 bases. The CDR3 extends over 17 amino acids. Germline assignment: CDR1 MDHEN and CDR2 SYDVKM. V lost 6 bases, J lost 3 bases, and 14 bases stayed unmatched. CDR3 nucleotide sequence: TGTGCCAGCAGCAGTACCGGGACAGCGCGGAACAATCAGCCCCAGCATTTT. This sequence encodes CASSSTGTARNNQPQHF.

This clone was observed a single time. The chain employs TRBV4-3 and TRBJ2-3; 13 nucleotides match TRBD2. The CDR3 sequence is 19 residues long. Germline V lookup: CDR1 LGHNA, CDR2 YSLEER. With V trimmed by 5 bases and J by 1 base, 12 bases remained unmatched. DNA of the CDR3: TGCGCCAGCAGCTCTTACGGACTAGCGGGGGATGGAGGCACAGATACGCAGTATTTT. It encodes CASSSYGLAGDGGTDTQYF.

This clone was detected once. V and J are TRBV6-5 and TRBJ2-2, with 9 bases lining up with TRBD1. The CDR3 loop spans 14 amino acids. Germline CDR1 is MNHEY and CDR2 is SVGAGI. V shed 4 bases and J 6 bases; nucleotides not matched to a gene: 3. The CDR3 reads CASSFDRGAGELFF. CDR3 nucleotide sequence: TGTGCCAGCAGTTTCGACAGGGGGGCCGGGGAGCTGTTTTTT.

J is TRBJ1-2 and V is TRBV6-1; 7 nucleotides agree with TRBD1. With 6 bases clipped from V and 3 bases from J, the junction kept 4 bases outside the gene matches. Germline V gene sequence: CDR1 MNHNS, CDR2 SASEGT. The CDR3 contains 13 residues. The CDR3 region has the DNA TGTGCCAGCAGCACAGGGGCGGACTATGGCTACACCTTC. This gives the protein CASSTGADYGYTF.

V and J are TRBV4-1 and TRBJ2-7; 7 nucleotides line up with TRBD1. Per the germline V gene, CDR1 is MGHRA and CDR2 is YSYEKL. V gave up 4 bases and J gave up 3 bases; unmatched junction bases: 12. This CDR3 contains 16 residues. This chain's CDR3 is CASSRTGDEGFYEQYF. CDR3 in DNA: TGCGCCAGCAGCCGAACAGGGGATGAGGGCTTCTACGAGCAGTACTTC.

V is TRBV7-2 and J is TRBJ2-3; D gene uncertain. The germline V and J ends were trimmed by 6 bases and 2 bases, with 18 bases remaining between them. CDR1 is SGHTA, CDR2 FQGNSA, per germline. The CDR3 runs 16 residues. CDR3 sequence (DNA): TGTGCCAGCAGATCAGGAAACGGAATTTCCACAGATACGCAGTATTTT. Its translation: CASRSGNGISTDTQYF.

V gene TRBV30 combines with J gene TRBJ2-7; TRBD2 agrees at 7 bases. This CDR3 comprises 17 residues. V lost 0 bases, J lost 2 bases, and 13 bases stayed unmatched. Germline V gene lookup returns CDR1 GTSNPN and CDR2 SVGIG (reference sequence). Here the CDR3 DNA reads TGTGCCTGGAGTGTACGAGGTCTTACTAGCGAGCCCTACGAGCAGTACTTC. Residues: CAWSVRGLTSEPYEQYF.

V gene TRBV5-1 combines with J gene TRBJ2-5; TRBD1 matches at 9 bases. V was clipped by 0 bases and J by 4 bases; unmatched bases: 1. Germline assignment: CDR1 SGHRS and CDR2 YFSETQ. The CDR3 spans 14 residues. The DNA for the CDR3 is TGCGCCAGCAGCTTGGGGACAGGGGCAGAGACCCAGTACTTC. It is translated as CASSLGTGAETQYF.

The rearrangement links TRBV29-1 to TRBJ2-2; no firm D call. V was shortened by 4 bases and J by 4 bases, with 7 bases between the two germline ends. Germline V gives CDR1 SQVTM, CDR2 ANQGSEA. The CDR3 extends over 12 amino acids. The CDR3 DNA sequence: TGCAGCGTTGTGCGGTCCACCGGGGAGCTGTTTTTT. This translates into CSVVRSTGELFF.

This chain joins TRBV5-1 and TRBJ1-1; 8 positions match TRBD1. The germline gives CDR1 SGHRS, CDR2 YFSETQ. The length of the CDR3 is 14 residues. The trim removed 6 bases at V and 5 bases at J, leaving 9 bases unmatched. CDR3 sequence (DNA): TGCGCCAGCACCTGGACAGGGAGTAAGACTGAAGCTTTCTTT. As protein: CASTWTGSKTEAFF.

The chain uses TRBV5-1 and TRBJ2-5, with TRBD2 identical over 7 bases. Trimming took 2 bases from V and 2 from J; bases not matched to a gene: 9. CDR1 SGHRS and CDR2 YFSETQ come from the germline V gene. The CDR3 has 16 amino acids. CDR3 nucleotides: TGCGCCAGCAGCTTACCCGCCGGGGGGAGGCAAGAGACCCAGTACTTC. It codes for CASSLPAGGRQETQYF.

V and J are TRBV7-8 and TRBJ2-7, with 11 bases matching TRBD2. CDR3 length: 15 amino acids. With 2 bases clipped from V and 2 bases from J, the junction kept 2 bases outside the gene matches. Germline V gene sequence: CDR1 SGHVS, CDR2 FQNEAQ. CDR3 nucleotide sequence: TGTGCCAGCAGCTTAATACTAGCGGGAGCCTACGAGCAGTACTTC. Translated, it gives CASSLILAGAYEQYF.